These 15 T cell receptor beta chains share one sample of origin, sequenced in a study of T-cell reconstitution after alpha-beta-depleted transplantation in children. Preparing the TCRbeta library involved the use of unique molecular identifiers. TCRdb reprocessed the PCR reads with MiXCR, giving one entry per CDR3 protein. The repertoire has around 450,000 distinct CDR3 sequences, under 12% of them found once; the top ten carry around 2%. Sequences were derived from PBMCs, sampled before TCRalphabeta/CD19-depleted stem cell transplant. These receptors all stem from a child between 2 and 9 years old with inherited bone marrow failure, due to receive a stem cell transplant.

Many counts were recorded for this clonotype. The rearrangement links TRBV18 to TRBJ2-2; TRBD1 matches 9 bases. The ends lost 8 bases at V and 3 bases at J; junction bases unmatched: 19. This CDR3 contains 19 residues. The germline CDR1 and CDR2 sequences are KGHSH and LQKENI. CDR3 coding DNA: TGTGCCAGCCAGCGATCGGGACAGGGTGAATATTCGGACACCGGGGAGCTGTTTTTT. Translating it yields CASQRSGQGEYSDTGELFF.

This clonotype was detected ten times or more. The V gene is TRBV12-3 or TRBV12-4, the J gene TRBJ2-7, with 11 nucleotides matching TRBD2. The CDR3 loop spans 16 amino acids. V shed 3 bases, J shed 6 bases, and the junction held 10 bases outside the gene matches. The CDR3 region is CASSFGLAGGAGEQYF. CDR3 DNA: TGTGCCAGCAGTTTCGGGCTAGCGGGAGGAGCCGGCGAGCAGTACTTC.

The sample holds many counts of this clonotype. V and J are TRBV29-1 and TRBJ2-3; 8 positions agree with TRBD1. Germline V gene lookup returns CDR1 SQVTM and CDR2 ANQGSEA. The CDR3 loop spans 13 amino acids. Trimming removed 6 bases from V and 6 bases from J; junction bases left unmatched: 8. The CDR3 DNA is TGCAGCGTCGGGCAGGGGGCATATGATACGCAGTATTTT. Translation: CSVGQGAYDTQYF.

The table lists this clonotype with many counts. The rearrangement links TRBV10-2 to TRBJ2-7; possibly TRBD1 or TRBD2 for D (6 bases each). The CDR3 spans 12 residues. V shed 8 bases and J shed 2 bases, with 10 bases lying between them. Germline-derived CDR1 and CDR2 are WSHSY and SAAADI. The CDR3 is CASLGGAYEQYF. CDR3 nucleotide sequence: TGCGCCAGCCTGGGGGGCGCCTACGAGCAGTACTTC.

This clonotype was counted between two and nine times. This chain connects TRBV13 to TRBJ2-1; perhaps TRBD2 as D (6 bases). The CDR3 is made up of 23 amino acids. Germline CDR1 is PRHDT and CDR2 is FYEKMQ (reference sequence). The V end was cut by 10 bases, the J end by 4 bases, with 44 bases between. As DNA, the CDR3 is TGTGCCATTCGGCTTAGGAGAGGCTTAGATAGTTCTAGTCGGCGGGATCCATACAATGAGCAGTTCTTC. It yields the protein CAIRLRRGLDSSSRRDPYNEQFF. Filled out from reference TRBV13 and TRBJ2-1, the complete variable domain reads AAGVIQSPRHLIKEKRETATLKCYPIPRHDTVYWYQQGPGQDPQFLISFYEKMQSDKGSIPDRFSAQQFSDYHSELNMSSLELGDSALYFCAIRLRRGLDSSSRRDPYNEQFFGPGTRLTVL.

This clonotype was recorded at least ten times. The V call is TRBV12-3 or TRBV12-4, the J call TRBJ2-1, with D perhaps matching TRBD2 (6 bases). The CDR3 runs to 13 residues. The ends were cut back, 6 bases at V and 6 bases at J, with 12 bases in the middle. The CDR3 loop is CASSYGSVNEQFF. As DNA, the CDR3 is TGTGCCAGCAGCTACGGGAGCGTCAATGAGCAGTTCTTC.

Many counts were recorded for this clonotype. The chain links TRBV28 to TRBJ1-6, with TRBD1 matching 7 bases. Germline V gene data show CDR1 as MDHEN and CDR2 as SYDVKM. The CDR3 totals 14 residues. The junction had 5 bases not matched to a gene; V was cut back by 6 bases and J by 6 bases. CDR3 sequence reads: CASRQGFVNSPLHF. The CDR3 DNA reads as TGTGCCAGCAGACAGGGGTTCGTTAATTCACCCCTCCACTTT.

This clonotype appeared a few times. The J gene is TRBJ2-5, the V gene TRBV12-3 or TRBV12-4; 7 nucleotides agree with TRBD2. The CDR3 totals 14 residues. Germline trimming cut 2 bases from V and 7 bases from J; bases unmatched to any gene: 7. The CDR3 bases are TGTGCCAGCAGTTTACAGTGGGAGGGCGGGACCCAGTACTTC. This translates into CASSLQWEGGTQYF.

The chain is built from TRBV12-3 or TRBV12-4 and TRBJ2-1, with 11 positions matching TRBD2. CDR3 length equals 17 residues. V shed 5 bases, J shed 4 bases, and the junction held 10 bases outside the gene matches. The CDR3 loop is CASSPLAGGPSYNEQFF. For the CDR3, the DNA is TGTGCCAGCAGTCCCTTAGCGGGAGGGCCCTCGTACAATGAGCAGTTCTTC.

The DNA for the CDR3 is TGTGCCAGCAGCATTTTGAGAGGGCCCACAGATACGCAGTATTTT. Translating gives CASSILRGPTDTQYF. The chain couples TRBV11-2 to TRBJ2-3; D is possibly TRBD2 (5 bases). The CDR3 is 15 amino acids. CDR1 is SGHAT and CDR2 is FQNNGV in the germline V gene. The V end lost 5 bases, the J end lost 2 bases, and 14 bases lay between the germline ends.

This clonotype occurred many times. This chain links TRBV4-3 with TRBJ1-1; D is unclear. The length of the CDR3 is 14 residues. V was trimmed by 4 bases and J by 7 bases, leaving 16 bases between them. Per the germline V gene, CDR1 is LGHNA and CDR2 is YSLEER. CDR3 bases: TGCGCCAGCAGCCGGATTATCCCGGGAGATGAAGCTTTCTTT. Amino acids: CASSRIIPGDEAFF.

J is TRBJ2-1 and V is TRBV6-5; D gene unclear. CDR1 and CDR2 (germline): MNHEY, SVGAGI. This CDR3 spans 13 amino acids. V shed 2 bases and J shed 2 bases, with 4 bases lying between them. The CDR3 sequence is CASSYDAYNEQFF. CDR3 DNA sequence: TGTGCCAGCAGTTACGACGCCTACAATGAGCAGTTCTTC.

This clonotype has a count of ten or more. The chain's CDR3 is CASNDRENSPLHF. The CDR3 DNA follows: TGTGCCAGCAATGACAGGGAGAATTCACCCCTCCACTTT. The chain links TRBV27 to TRBJ1-6, with TRBD1 matching 7 bases. The trim removed 7 bases at V and 7 bases at J, leaving 4 bases unmatched. Germline V gene sequence: CDR1 MNHEY, CDR2 SMNVEV (reference sequence). The CDR3 consists of 13 residues.

This clonotype was seen a few times. V and J are TRBV4-3 and TRBJ2-5; D not resolved. There are 15 residues in the CDR3. Per the germline V gene, CDR1 is LGHNA and CDR2 is YSLEER. V gave up 5 bases and J gave up 5 bases, with 18 bases separating them. This chain's CDR3 is CASSSGPEQVETQYF. For the CDR3, the DNA is TGCGCCAGCAGCTCGGGCCCGGAGCAGGTGGAGACCCAGTACTTC.

The table lists this clonotype with many counts. V gene TRBV7-2 combines with J gene TRBJ2-7; D perhaps matches TRBD1 (6 bases). The V gene lost 5 bases and the J gene lost 3 bases, with 17 bases spanning the gap. The CDR3 has 15 amino acids. The germline gives CDR1 SGHTA, CDR2 FQGNSA. The CDR3 region is CASSPHIDRSYEQYF. CDR3 DNA sequence: TGTGCCAGCAGCCCCCACATTGACAGGAGCTACGAGCAGTACTTC.